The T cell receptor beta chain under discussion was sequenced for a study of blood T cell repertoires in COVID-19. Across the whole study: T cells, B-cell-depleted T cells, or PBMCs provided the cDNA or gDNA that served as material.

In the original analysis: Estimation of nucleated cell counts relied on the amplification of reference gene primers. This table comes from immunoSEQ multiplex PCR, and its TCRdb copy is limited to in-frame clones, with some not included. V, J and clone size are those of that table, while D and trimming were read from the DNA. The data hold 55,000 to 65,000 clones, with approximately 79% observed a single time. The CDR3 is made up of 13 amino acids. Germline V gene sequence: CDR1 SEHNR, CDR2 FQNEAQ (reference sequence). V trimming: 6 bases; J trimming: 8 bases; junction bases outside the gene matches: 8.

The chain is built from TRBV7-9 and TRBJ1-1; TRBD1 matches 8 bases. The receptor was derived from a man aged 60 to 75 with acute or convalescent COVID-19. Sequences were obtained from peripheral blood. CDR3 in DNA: TGTGCCAGCAGAACCGGACAGGGACAGGAAGCTTTCTTT. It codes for CASRTGQGQEAFF.